The rows below give T cell receptor beta chains drawn from one sample of a study of blood T cell repertoires in COVID-19. Assay: immunoSEQ multiplex PCR; the TCRdb copy retains only in-frame clones and omits some. The repertoire has roughly 300,000 clones, approximately 83% of them found once; the top ten carry around 4%. Input material: PBMCs or T cells enriched from blood (not recorded which). The receptors were gathered from a woman aged 40 to 49 with acute COVID-19. Each CDR3 is given with its conserved first and last residue. Each record gives: CDR3 protein, V gene, J gene.

CDR3aa: CASSLQGDQPQHF
v_gene: TRBV6-2/TRBV6-3
j_gene: TRBJ1-5

CDR3aa: CASSLLAGKETQYF
v_gene: TRBV11-1
j_gene: TRBJ2-5

CDR3aa: CSASSGSPPYEQYF
v_gene: TRBV20-1
j_gene: TRBJ2-7

CDR3aa: CATWTGAEEKLFF
v_gene: TRBV2
j_gene: TRBJ1-4

CDR3aa: CASSAWTGGYEQYF
v_gene: TRBV2
j_gene: TRBJ2-7

CDR3aa: CASVLAGQYEQYF
v_gene: TRBV6-5
j_gene: TRBJ2-7

CDR3aa: CASRTETGGAYNEQFF
v_gene: TRBV2
j_gene: TRBJ2-1

CDR3aa: CASAMTGGAGAGELFF
v_gene: TRBV2
j_gene: TRBJ2-2

CDR3aa: CAINAGDTEAFF
v_gene: TRBV10-3
j_gene: TRBJ1-1

CDR3aa: CASSYRQGDSPLHF
v_gene: TRBV28
j_gene: TRBJ1-6

CDR3aa: CASSWRGGPNEQFF
v_gene: TRBV5-4
j_gene: TRBJ2-1

CDR3aa: CASSPSVGSGTGAYGYTF
v_gene: TRBV18
j_gene: TRBJ1-2

CDR3aa: CAISEQGAGEKLFF
v_gene: TRBV10-3
j_gene: TRBJ1-4

CDR3aa: CASSQEEGWGNSPLHF
v_gene: TRBV4-3
j_gene: TRBJ1-6

CDR3aa: CASSFGLAASSYEQYF
v_gene: TRBV13
j_gene: TRBJ2-7

CDR3aa: CASSLEPQNSPLHF
v_gene: TRBV28
j_gene: TRBJ1-6

CDR3aa: CASSVEDLPGNTIYF
v_gene: TRBV2
j_gene: TRBJ1-3

CDR3aa: CASSLKGRTDTQYF
v_gene: TRBV7-8
j_gene: TRBJ2-3

CDR3aa: CAISGQGSTDTQYF
v_gene: TRBV10-3
j_gene: TRBJ2-3

CDR3aa: CASSPPTRQGYEQYF
v_gene: TRBV18
j_gene: TRBJ2-7

CDR3aa: CASSQGMGRGGTETQYF
v_gene: TRBV4-2
j_gene: TRBJ2-5

CDR3aa: CASSLNRGKDTEAFF
v_gene: TRBV6-5
j_gene: TRBJ1-1

CDR3aa: CASSLLAYTGELFF
v_gene: TRBV11-2
j_gene: TRBJ2-2

CDR3aa: CASSFQKQGTDTQYF
v_gene: TRBV7-9
j_gene: TRBJ2-3

CDR3aa: CASSQVASGYEQYF
v_gene: TRBV3-1/TRBV3-2
j_gene: TRBJ2-7

CDR3aa: CASSRLYREGGYTF
v_gene: TRBV13
j_gene: TRBJ1-2

CDR3aa: CASSLEQVYGYTF
v_gene: TRBV7-2
j_gene: TRBJ1-2

CDR3aa: CASSSTGVDQYF
v_gene: TRBV7-9
j_gene: TRBJ2-5

CDR3aa: CASSLRLASGPLTGELFF
v_gene: TRBV7-3
j_gene: TRBJ2-2

CDR3aa: CASSLAWSGGQPQHF
v_gene: TRBV7-2
j_gene: TRBJ1-5

CDR3aa: CASSQDSKTGGKAFF
v_gene: TRBV4-2
j_gene: TRBJ1-1

CDR3aa: CASRGEDGGNTIYF
v_gene: TRBV28
j_gene: TRBJ1-3

CDR3aa: CASSWGEREQFF
v_gene: TRBV19
j_gene: TRBJ2-1

CDR3aa: CASSRRGLVSSGNTIYF
v_gene: TRBV5-4
j_gene: TRBJ1-3

CDR3aa: CASSVGGQGGETQYF
v_gene: TRBV9
j_gene: TRBJ2-5

CDR3aa: CASSPTGLSGNTIYF
v_gene: TRBV18
j_gene: TRBJ1-3

CDR3aa: CASSLSGRANEQYF
v_gene: TRBV3-1/TRBV3-2
j_gene: TRBJ2-7

CDR3aa: CASGLGQGPQETQYF
v_gene: TRBV12-5
j_gene: TRBJ2-5

CDR3aa: CASSFRGAEDTQYF
v_gene: TRBV5-4
j_gene: TRBJ2-3

CDR3aa: CASCRAGDTEAFF
v_gene: TRBV18
j_gene: TRBJ1-1

CDR3aa: CASSLGQGAVTEAFF
v_gene: TRBV7-9
j_gene: TRBJ1-1

CDR3aa: CASSYEDREGYGYTF
v_gene: TRBV5-4
j_gene: TRBJ1-2

CDR3aa: CASSLTGTDTQYF
v_gene: TRBV5-4
j_gene: TRBJ2-3

CDR3aa: CATSDVRNRPIYTLYNSPLHF
v_gene: TRBV24-1
j_gene: TRBJ1-6

CDR3aa: CASSRDTLYNEQFF
v_gene: TRBV5-6
j_gene: TRBJ2-1

CDR3aa: CASSLEPQGPYGYTF
v_gene: TRBV7-9
j_gene: TRBJ1-2

CDR3aa: CASSSPGGFNYGYTF
v_gene: TRBV5-4
j_gene: TRBJ1-2

CDR3aa: CASSLGTSFEQYF
v_gene: TRBV7-3
j_gene: TRBJ2-7

CDR3aa: CASSALGGRNTDTQYF
v_gene: TRBV27
j_gene: TRBJ2-3

CDR3aa: CATSRDMVLAGGSTDTQYF
v_gene: TRBV15
j_gene: TRBJ2-3

CDR3aa: CASSLDEHSYEQYF
v_gene: TRBV7-7
j_gene: TRBJ2-7

CDR3aa: CASSLGLAGKKTQYF
v_gene: TRBV2
j_gene: TRBJ2-5

CDR3aa: CASSKGQGLSFGSGAFF
v_gene: TRBV19
j_gene: TRBJ1-1

CDR3aa: CASSLGDRYTGELFF
v_gene: TRBV28
j_gene: TRBJ2-2

CDR3aa: CASSLFGGRDSPLHF
v_gene: TRBV5-4
j_gene: TRBJ1-6

CDR3aa: CASSPGLAGGQSVDIQYF
v_gene: TRBV9
j_gene: TRBJ2-4

CDR3aa: CATQDSPNTEAFF
v_gene: TRBV19
j_gene: TRBJ1-1

CDR3aa: CATRGSGYEQYF
v_gene: TRBV27
j_gene: TRBJ2-7

CDR3aa: CASSLSWGEGYEQFF
v_gene: TRBV27
j_gene: TRBJ2-1